One sample yielded the 30 T cell receptor beta chains listed below, sequenced in a study of blood T cell repertoires in COVID-19. Some clones are missing from TCRdb's copy, which holds only in-frame ones; the method was immunoSEQ multiplex PCR. Of around 300,000 clones listed, 80% to 90% are singletons. The sample was PBMCs or T cells enriched from blood (not recorded which). The origin of the receptors is a woman between 18 and 30 years old who had recovered from COVID-19.

V gene TRBV10-3 combines with J gene TRBJ2-1; 11 bases fit TRBD2. With V trimmed by 4 bases and J by 3 bases, 2 bases remained unmatched. The CDR3 runs to 15 residues. The germline CDR1 and CDR2 sequences are ENHRY and SYGVKD. In DNA form, the CDR3 reads TGTGCCATCAGTGCCGGGACTAGCGGCTACAATGAGCAGTTCTTC. This codes for CAISAGTSGYNEQFF.

The chain carries TRBV11-2 and TRBJ2-1, with TRBD2 identical over 8 bases. The germline V gene has CDR1 SGHAT and CDR2 FQNNGV. V lost 3 bases and J lost 3; bases outside the gene matches: 13. The CDR3 runs 18 residues. The CDR3 reads CASSFSRSGGMGYNEQFF. CDR3 in DNA: TGTGCCAGCAGCTTTTCTCGCTCGGGGGGGATGGGCTACAATGAGCAGTTCTTC.

The chain recombines TRBV2 with TRBJ1-2, with D possibly matching TRBD1 (6 bases). Trimming took 5 bases from V and 0 from J, leaving 16 bases between them. Germline CDR1 reads SNHLY; CDR2 reads FYNNEI. The CDR3 sequence is 16 residues long. CDR3 sequence (DNA): TGTGCCAGCAGTACAACCGCGGGGGCGACTAACTATGGCTACACCTTC. Protein sequence: CASSTTAGATNYGYTF.

The chain is built from TRBV6-5 and TRBJ2-3; TRBD2 is a possible D gene (5 bases). This CDR3 comprises 14 residues. In germline, CDR1 is MNHEY, CDR2 SVGAGI. V lost 5 bases to trimming and J lost 0 bases, with 9 bases between them. CDR3 protein: CASSIGSSTDTQYF. DNA for the CDR3: TGTGCCAGCAGTATAGGGAGTAGCACAGATACGCAGTATTTT.

The chain recombines TRBV5-1 with TRBJ1-1; D remains unclear. The length of the CDR3 is 14 residues. Germline CDR1 and CDR2: SGHRS and YFSETQ. V was trimmed by 3 bases and J by 2 bases, leaving 11 bases between them. The CDR3 nucleotides are TGCGCCAGCAGCTCCCGCGGGTCCAACACTGAAGCTTTCTTT. Its translation is CASSSRGSNTEAFF.

This clone was seen a single time. The rearrangement uses TRBV5-1 and TRBJ2-7; tentative D call: TRBD1 (7 bases). V lost 7 bases, J lost 4 bases, and 18 bases lay in between. This CDR3 comprises 14 residues. From germline, CDR1 is SGHRS and CDR2 YFSETQ. Written as DNA, the CDR3 is TGCGCCAGCGGCCTAGACAGGGACTCTTACGAGCAGTACTTC. Protein: CASGLDRDSYEQYF. The variable domain in full, with the rest retrieved from reference TRBV5-1 and TRBJ2-7, is KAGVTQTPRYLIKTRGQQVTLSCSPISGHRSVSWYQQTPGQGLQFLFEYFSETQRNKGNFPGRFSGRQFSNSRSEMNVSTLELGDSALYLCASGLDRDSYEQYFGPGTRLTVT.

The chain employs TRBV5-4 and TRBJ1-4; D is possibly TRBD1 (5 bases). Germline assignment: CDR1 SGHNT and CDR2 YYREEE (reference sequence). With 4 bases removed from V and 0 bases from J, the gap between germline ends came to 10 bases. CDR3 length: 15 residues. The CDR3 sequence is CASSGTSATNEKLFF. CDR3 sequence (DNA): TGTGCCAGCAGCGGGACTAGTGCAACTAATGAAAAACTGTTTTTT.

Comment on this clone: Other DNA variants within this sample encode the same CDR3. The chain carries TRBV19 and TRBJ1-1; the D gene is possibly TRBD1 (6 bases). Trimming took 1 base from V and 2 from J, leaving 8 bases between them. Looked up from germline, CDR1 is LNHDA and CDR2 is SQIVND (reference sequence). The CDR3 covers 14 residues. The DNA for the CDR3 is TGTGCCAGTAGTATAGGGGGGCTTAACACTGAAGCTTTCTTT. Translated: CASSIGGLNTEAFF.

The chain has TRBV27 and TRBJ1-2, with D possibly being TRBD1 (5 bases). The germline V gene encodes CDR1 MNHEY and CDR2 SMNVEV (reference sequence). Trimming took off 5 bases at V and 4 bases at J, with 11 bases between the two ends. The CDR3 spans 13 residues. CDR3 loop: CASSEDISYGYTF. For the CDR3, the DNA is TGTGCCAGCAGTGAGGACATCTCCTATGGCTACACCTTC.

The chain carries TRBV6-6 and TRBJ2-3; TRBD2 might be the D (5 bases). CDR1 MNHNY and CDR2 SVGAGI come from the germline V gene (reference sequence). The CDR3 contains 14 residues. Trimming stripped 7 bases from V and 0 bases from J, with 11 bases between. The CDR3 DNA is TGTGCCAGCACCCGGACTGGGAGCACAGATACGCAGTATTTT. Translated, it gives CASTRTGSTDTQYF.

The chain recombines TRBV28 with TRBJ1-2, with TRBD1 as a possible D gene (5 bases). CDR3 size: 17 residues. The ends were cut back, 5 bases at V and 5 bases at J, with 24 bases in the middle. Germline-derived CDR1 and CDR2 are MDHEN and SYDVKM. In DNA form, the CDR3 reads TGTGCCAGCAGTCTATCTGACAGAAAACCTTGGGTATATGGCTACACCTTC. It yields the protein CASSLSDRKPWVYGYTF.

The rearrangement joins TRBV28 to TRBJ2-1; D perhaps matches TRBD2 (6 bases). Germline loops: CDR1 MDHEN, CDR2 SYDVKM. The CDR3 covers 14 residues. Trimming pared 5 bases from V and 7 bases from J, leaving 15 bases between. CDR3 in amino acids: CASSDGTGGNEQFF. The CDR3 DNA follows: TGTGCCAGCAGTGACGGGACTGGAGGGAATGAGCAGTTCTTC.

The CDR3 loop reads CATSLTIGLATSTDTQYF. The CDR3 nucleotides are TGTGCCACCAGCCTAACTATTGGCCTAGCCACTAGCACAGATACGCAGTATTTT. V usage is TRBV15 and J usage is TRBJ2-3, with D possibly TRBD2 on 5 matching bases. The CDR3 length is 18 residues. V lost 5 bases and J 0 bases, leaving 21 bases between the germline ends. Germline CDR1 reads LNHNV; CDR2 reads YYDKDF (reference sequence).

This clone has more than one count but fewer than ten. This sequence joins TRBV28 and TRBJ2-7; TRBD1 matches at 7 bases. The length of the CDR3 is 20 residues. V was pared by 3 bases and J by 3 bases, with 23 bases of the junction left unmatched. The germline gives CDR1 MDHEN, CDR2 SYDVKM. CDR3 bases: TGTGCCAGCAGTTTCCGCAGGGGGAAAATAAACGCATTCATAGACTACGAGCAGTACTTC. Encoded protein: CASSFRRGKINAFIDYEQYF. Full variable domain (missing parts from reference TRBV28 and TRBJ2-7): DVKVTQSSRYLVKRTGEKVFLECVQDMDHENMFWYRQDPGLGLRLIYFSYDVKMKEKGDIPEGYSVSREKKERFSLILESASTNQTSMYLCASSFRRGKINAFIDYEQYFGPGTRLTVT.

The chain employs TRBV5-4 and TRBJ2-5, with D perhaps matching TRBD2 (6 bases). Trimming shortened V by 1 base and J by 0 bases, and 13 bases separated the two germline ends. Germline values: CDR1 SGHNT, CDR2 YYREEE (reference sequence). CDR3 length: 16 residues. CDR3 bases: TGTGCCAGCAGCTTGTCGCCTAGCGACAACCAAGAGACCCAGTACTTC. This codes for CASSLSPSDNQETQYF.

The chain is built from TRBV10-3 and TRBJ2-1; 11 positions match TRBD2. Germline-derived CDR1 and CDR2 are ENHRY and SYGVKD. This CDR3 contains 17 residues. J was trimmed by 4 bases and V by 6 bases; bases with no gene match: 11. As DNA, the CDR3 is TGTGCCATCAGCGAGGGGCGGGCTAGCGGGGGGTACAATGAGCAGTTCTTC. This sequence encodes CAISEGRASGGYNEQFF.

The CDR3 protein is CASSLGAESTDTQYF. The CDR3 coding sequence is TGTGCCAGCAGCTTGGGGGCAGAAAGCACAGATACGCAGTATTTT. This chain connects TRBV5-4 to TRBJ2-3, with D unresolved. Looked up from germline, CDR1 is SGHNT and CDR2 is YYREEE (reference sequence). The CDR3 is 15 amino acids. The ends were cut back, 0 bases at V and 0 bases at J, with 8 bases in the middle.

Points on this clone: The same CDR3 also results from other DNA sequences found in this sample. V gene TRBV19 combines with J gene TRBJ1-5; TRBD1 agrees at 7 bases. Germline-derived CDR1 and CDR2 are LNHDA and SQIVND (reference sequence). This CDR3 has 14 amino acids. Losses at the gene ends were 5 bases for V and 6 bases for J; bases not matched to a gene: 7. The CDR3 bases are TGTGCCAGTAGTTCTAGACAGGGCAGTCAGCCCCAGCATTTT. Protein: CASSSRQGSQPQHF.

The rearrangement links TRBV10-3 to TRBJ2-1; 9 nucleotides agree with TRBD1. Germline CDR1 is ENHRY and CDR2 is SYGVKD. J was trimmed by 5 bases and V by 0 bases; bases with no gene match: 11. The CDR3 is 18 residues long. The CDR3 loop reads CAISESTMLDRGNNEQFF. The CDR3 DNA reads as TGTGCCATCAGTGAGTCGACGATGTTGGACAGGGGAAACAATGAGCAGTTCTTC.

This chain connects TRBV11-2 to TRBJ2-4; D is possibly TRBD1 (6 bases). The V end was cut by 5 bases, the J end by 6 bases, with 20 bases between. The germline gives CDR1 SGHAT, CDR2 FQNNGV. The CDR3 has 16 amino acids. The CDR3 here is CASSTHRVPPVNIQYF. As DNA, the CDR3 is TGTGCCAGCAGCACCCACAGGGTACCCCCTGTAAACATTCAGTACTTC.

The rearrangement links TRBV28 to TRBJ1-1, with D possibly being TRBD1 (5 bases). This CDR3 spans 14 amino acids. Per germline, CDR1 MDHEN and CDR2 SYDVKM. With 7 bases removed from V and 0 bases from J, the gap between germline ends came to 12 bases. The chain's CDR3 is CASTAGGLNTEAFF. The CDR3 region has the DNA TGTGCCAGCACCGCGGGGGGACTGAACACTGAAGCTTTCTTT.

The count of this clone is one. The chain employs TRBV6-5 and TRBJ2-1; D may be TRBD1 (7 bases). The CDR3 sequence is 16 residues long. The germline V gene has CDR1 MNHEY and CDR2 SVGAGI. V was clipped by 2 bases and J by 2 bases, with 13 bases between them. CDR3 DNA sequence: TGTGCCAGCAGTTACCCTCAGGGGGAGGCCTACAATGAGCAGTTCTTC. The encoded protein is CASSYPQGEAYNEQFF.

V usage is TRBV6-5 and J usage is TRBJ1-2; unclear D gene. V shed 6 bases and J shed 6 bases, with 14 bases lying between them. This CDR3 spans 13 amino acids. The V gene's germline CDR1 is MNHEY and CDR2 SVGAGI. The CDR3 here is CASRPGPLNGYTF. CDR3 nucleotide sequence: TGTGCCAGCAGGCCAGGCCCGCTGAATGGCTACACCTTC.

This clone was seen a handful of times. V usage is TRBV6-7 and J usage is TRBJ2-2, with D maybe TRBD2 (6 bases). TRBV6-7 is classed as an ORF, of uncertain function. V lost 9 bases, J lost 5 bases, and 13 bases lay in between. CDR3 size: 13 residues. The DNA of the CDR3 is TGTGCCAGGGGGGGTATAGGAACCGGGGAGCTGTTTTTT. This gives the protein CARGGIGTGELFF.

V and J are TRBV2 and TRBJ2-5; D perhaps matches TRBD2 (6 bases). Germline V gives CDR1 SNHLY, CDR2 FYNNEI. CDR3 length: 15 amino acids. Deletions cut 3 bases from V and 4 bases from J, with 15 bases between. DNA for the CDR3: TGTGCCAGCAGTGATGTGGGGGGTCTTGCAGAGACCCAGTACTTC. Amino acids: CASSDVGGLAETQYF.

This chain joins TRBV30 and TRBJ1-2; D gene ambiguous. V lost 0 bases, J lost 0 bases, and 14 bases lay in between. The CDR3 length is 16 residues. The germline gives CDR1 GTSNPN, CDR2 SVGIG (reference sequence). The DNA for the CDR3 is TGTGCCTGGAGTGTAACCGGAGGTATTTCTAACTATGGCTACACCTTC. It yields the protein CAWSVTGGISNYGYTF.

V and J are TRBV24-1 and TRBJ2-3; a weak D match, TRBD2 (6 bases). V was cut by 2 bases and J by 3 bases, with 14 bases left in between. This CDR3 spans 16 amino acids. Germline assignment: CDR1 KGHDR and CDR2 SFDVKD. CDR3 coding DNA: TGTGCCACCAGTGATTCCCGTGGGGGGAGAACAGATACGCAGTATTTT. This codes for CATSDSRGGRTDTQYF.

The chain has TRBV27 and TRBJ1-5; 7 bases match TRBD1. This CDR3 is built from 16 residues. V lost 4 bases to trimming and J lost 0 bases; unmatched junction nucleotides: 6. Per the germline V gene, CDR1 is MNHEY and CDR2 is SMNVEV (reference sequence). The CDR3 is CASSSMTGNSNQPQHF. The CDR3 coding sequence is TGTGCCAGCAGTTCAATGACAGGGAATAGCAATCAGCCCCAGCATTTT.

The chain uses TRBV24-1 and TRBJ1-4; D is unclear. The CDR3 length is 16 residues. CDR1 and CDR2 (germline): KGHDR, SFDVKD. The V gene lost 2 bases and the J gene lost 3 bases, with 12 bases spanning the gap. The CDR3 DNA is TGTGCCACCAGTGATTCCCGCCAGGTCCCTAATGAAAAACTGTTTTTT. This gives the protein CATSDSRQVPNEKLFF.

The chain uses TRBV27 and TRBJ1-5; TRBD1 matches 9 bases. There are 19 residues in the CDR3. The trim removed 6 bases at V and 2 bases at J, leaving 17 bases unmatched. Looked up from germline, CDR1 is MNHEY and CDR2 is SMNVEV (reference sequence). The CDR3: CASSPVRQGVSRGNQPQHF. The CDR3 DNA is TGTGCCAGCAGCCCAGTGCGACAGGGGGTTTCGCGAGGCAATCAGCCCCAGCATTTT.